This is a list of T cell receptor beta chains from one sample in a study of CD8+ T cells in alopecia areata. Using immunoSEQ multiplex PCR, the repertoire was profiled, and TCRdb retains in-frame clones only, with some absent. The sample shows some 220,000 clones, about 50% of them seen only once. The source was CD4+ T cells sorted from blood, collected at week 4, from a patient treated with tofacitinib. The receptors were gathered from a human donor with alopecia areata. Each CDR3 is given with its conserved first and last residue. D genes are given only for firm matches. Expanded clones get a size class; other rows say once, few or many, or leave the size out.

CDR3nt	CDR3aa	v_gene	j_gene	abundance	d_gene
TGCAGCGGCCAAACCCCGCTACCCATGAACACTGAAGCTTTCTTT	CSGQTPLPMNTEAFF	TRBV29-1	TRBJ1-1	NA	NA
TGTGCCAGCAGCCAAGACGTAGCCAAAAACATTCAGTACTTC	CASSQDVAKNIQYF	TRBV14	TRBJ2-4	few	NA
TGTGCCAGCAGCGTAGAGCCCAGCGGGGGGAATGAGCAGTTCTTC	CASSVEPSGGNEQFF	TRBV9	TRBJ2-1	NA	TRBD2
TGTGCCTGGAACCCCCCAGCCAAAAACATTCAGTACTTC	CAWNPPAKNIQYF	TRBV30	TRBJ2-4	NA	NA
TGCGCCAGCAGCTTGGAATTCACAGATACGCAGTATTTT	CASSLEFTDTQYF	TRBV5-1	TRBJ2-3	NA	NA
TGTGCCTGGGACCATGCTAGCGGGGGACCTAATACGCAGTATTTT	CAWDHASGGPNTQYF	TRBV30	TRBJ2-3	once	TRBD2
TGTGCCAGCACCCGGCGGGGGCCTGGGGCCAACGTCCTGACTTTC	CASTRRGPGANVLTF	TRBV5-6	TRBJ2-6	few	NA
TGTGCCTGGAGTCAAAGGGCGGGTTCGTACGAGCAGTACTTC	CAWSQRAGSYEQYF	TRBV30	TRBJ2-7	NA	NA
TGCAGCGTGTCCGACAGGGGAAACTATGGCTACACCTTC	CSVSDRGNYGYTF	TRBV29-1	TRBJ1-2	NA	TRBD1
TGTGCCAGCTCCCCGACAGACGCCTATGGCTACACCTTC	CASSPTDAYGYTF	TRBV18	TRBJ1-2	NA	NA
TGTGCCTGGAGTCAACCGACAGGGGGCCAAGAGACCCAGTACTTC	CAWSQPTGGQETQYF	TRBV30	TRBJ2-5	NA	TRBD1
TGTGCCAGCAGCCATGCCGCCCGTACCGGGGAGCTGTTTTTT	CASSHAARTGELFF	TRBV11-2	TRBJ2-2	NA	NA
TGTGCCAGCAGCGCAGGGGGCGGCAGAATGAACACTGAAGCTTTCTTT	CASSAGGGRMNTEAFF	TRBV2	TRBJ1-1	NA	TRBD1
TGCAGCGCCCCCGACAGGGTCCGCCAAGAGACCCAGTACTTC	CSAPDRVRQETQYF	TRBV29-1	TRBJ2-5	NA	TRBD1
TGTGCCTGGAGTGACCAAAGCTCCTACGAGCAGTACTTC	CAWSDQSSYEQYF	TRBV30	TRBJ2-7	NA	NA
TGTGCCAGCAGCCCCTCCGGGACATACTACGAGCAGTACTTC	CASSPSGTYYEQYF	TRBV7-9	TRBJ2-7	NA	NA
TGCAGCGTTGGCTATAGCGGGAATGAGCAGTTCTTC	CSVGYSGNEQFF	TRBV29-1	TRBJ2-1	NA	TRBD2
TGCAGCGTTGAGGGGCGGCTGAACACTGAAGCTTTCTTT	CSVEGRLNTEAFF	TRBV29-1	TRBJ1-1	NA	NA
TGTGCCAGCAGATCCAGGGTCTTTGGCTACACCTTC	CASRSRVFGYTF	TRBV27	TRBJ1-2	once	NA
TGCAGCGTTCTCGGACAGACTAACTATGGCTACACCTTC	CSVLGQTNYGYTF	TRBV29-1	TRBJ1-2	once	NA
TGCGCCAGCAGCCAAGAGCCTCCTGGGACTAGCAGGGAGACCCAGTACTTC	CASSQEPPGTSRETQYF	TRBV4-3	TRBJ2-5	NA	TRBD2
TGTGCCAGCAGTTTACGACAGGGTTCTATGAGGGACACTGAAGCTTTCTTT	CASSLRQGSMRDTEAFF	TRBV27	TRBJ1-1	once	TRBD1